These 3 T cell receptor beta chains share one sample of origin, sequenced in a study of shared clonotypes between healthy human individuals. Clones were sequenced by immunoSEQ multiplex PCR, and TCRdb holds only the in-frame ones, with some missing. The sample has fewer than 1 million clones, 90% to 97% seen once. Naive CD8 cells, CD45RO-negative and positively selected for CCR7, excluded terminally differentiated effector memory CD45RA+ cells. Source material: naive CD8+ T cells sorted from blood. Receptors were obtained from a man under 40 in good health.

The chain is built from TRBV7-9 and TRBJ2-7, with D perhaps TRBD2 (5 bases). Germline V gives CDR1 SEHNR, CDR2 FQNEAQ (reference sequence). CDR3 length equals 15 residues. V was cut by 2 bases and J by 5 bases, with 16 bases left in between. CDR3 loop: CASSLLGRGVDEQYF. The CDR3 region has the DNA TGTGCCAGCAGCTTATTAGGTCGGGGAGTGGACGAGCAGTACTTC. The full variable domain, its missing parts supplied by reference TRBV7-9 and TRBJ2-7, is DTGVSQNPRHKITKRGQNVTFRCDPISEHNRLYWYRQTLGQGPEFLTYFQNEAQLEKSRLLSDRFSAERPKGSFSTLEIQRTEQGDSAMYLCASSLLGRGVDEQYFGPGTRLTVT.

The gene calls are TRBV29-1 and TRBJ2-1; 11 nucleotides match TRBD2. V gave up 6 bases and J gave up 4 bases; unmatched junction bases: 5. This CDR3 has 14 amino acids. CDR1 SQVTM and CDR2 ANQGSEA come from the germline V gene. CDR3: CSVVTSGTYNEQFF. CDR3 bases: TGCAGCGTAGTGACTAGCGGGACTTACAATGAGCAGTTCTTC.

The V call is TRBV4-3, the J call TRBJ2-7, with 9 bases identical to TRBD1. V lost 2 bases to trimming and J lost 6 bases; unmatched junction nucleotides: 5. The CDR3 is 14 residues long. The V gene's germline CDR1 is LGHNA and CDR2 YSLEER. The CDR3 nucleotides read TGCGCCAGCAGCCAAAACAGGGGGCCGGGCGAGCAGTACTTC. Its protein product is CASSQNRGPGEQYF.